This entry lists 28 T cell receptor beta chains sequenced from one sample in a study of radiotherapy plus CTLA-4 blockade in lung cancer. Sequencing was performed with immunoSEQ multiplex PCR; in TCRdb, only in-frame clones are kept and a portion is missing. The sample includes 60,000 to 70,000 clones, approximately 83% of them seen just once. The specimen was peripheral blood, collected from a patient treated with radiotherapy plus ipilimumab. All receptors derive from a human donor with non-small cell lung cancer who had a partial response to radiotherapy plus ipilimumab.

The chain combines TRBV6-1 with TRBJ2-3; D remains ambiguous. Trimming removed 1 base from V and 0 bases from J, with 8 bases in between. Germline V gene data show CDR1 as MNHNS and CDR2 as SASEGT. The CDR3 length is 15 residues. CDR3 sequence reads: CASSEDRVSTDTQYF. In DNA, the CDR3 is TGTGCCAGCAGTGAAGACAGAGTAAGCACAGATACGCAGTATTTT.

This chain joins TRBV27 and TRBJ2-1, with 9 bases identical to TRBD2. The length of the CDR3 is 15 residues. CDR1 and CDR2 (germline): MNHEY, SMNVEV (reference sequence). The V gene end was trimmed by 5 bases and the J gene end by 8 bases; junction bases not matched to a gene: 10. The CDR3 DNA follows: TGTGCCAGCAGTCCCGTGGAAGCGGGAGGCCATGAGCAGTTCTTC. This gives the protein CASSPVEAGGHEQFF.

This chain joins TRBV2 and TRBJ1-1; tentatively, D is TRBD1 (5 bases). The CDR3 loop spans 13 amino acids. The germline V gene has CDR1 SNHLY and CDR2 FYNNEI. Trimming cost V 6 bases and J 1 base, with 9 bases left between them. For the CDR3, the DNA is TGTGCCAGCAGCCGTGACAGGAACACTGAAGCTTTCTTT. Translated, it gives CASSRDRNTEAFF.

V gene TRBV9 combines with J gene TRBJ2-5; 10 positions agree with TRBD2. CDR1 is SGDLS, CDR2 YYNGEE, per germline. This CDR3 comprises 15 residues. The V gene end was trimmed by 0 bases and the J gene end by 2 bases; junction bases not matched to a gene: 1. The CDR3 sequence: CASSVALAGQETQYF. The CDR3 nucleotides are TGTGCCAGCAGCGTAGCACTAGCGGGACAAGAGACCCAGTACTTC.

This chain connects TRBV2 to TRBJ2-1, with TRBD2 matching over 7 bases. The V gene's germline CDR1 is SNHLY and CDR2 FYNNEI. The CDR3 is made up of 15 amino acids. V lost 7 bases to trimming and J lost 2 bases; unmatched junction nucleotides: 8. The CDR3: CASTPLAEAYNEQFF. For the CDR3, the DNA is TGTGCCAGCACCCCCCTAGCGGAGGCCTACAATGAGCAGTTCTTC.

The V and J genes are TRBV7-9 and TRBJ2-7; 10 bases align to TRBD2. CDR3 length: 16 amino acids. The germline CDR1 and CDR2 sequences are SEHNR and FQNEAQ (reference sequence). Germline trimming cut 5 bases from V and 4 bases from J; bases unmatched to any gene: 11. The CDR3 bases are TGTGCCAGCAGCCCCGCAGAGCGGGAGGGCCAGTACGAGCAGTACTTC. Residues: CASSPAEREGQYEQYF.

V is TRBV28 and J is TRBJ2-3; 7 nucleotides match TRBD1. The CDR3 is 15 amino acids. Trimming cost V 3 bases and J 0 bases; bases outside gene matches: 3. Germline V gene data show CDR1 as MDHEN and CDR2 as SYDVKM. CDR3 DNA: TGTGCCAGCAGTTTGGGGACAGTTAGCACAGATACGCAGTATTTT. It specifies CASSLGTVSTDTQYF.

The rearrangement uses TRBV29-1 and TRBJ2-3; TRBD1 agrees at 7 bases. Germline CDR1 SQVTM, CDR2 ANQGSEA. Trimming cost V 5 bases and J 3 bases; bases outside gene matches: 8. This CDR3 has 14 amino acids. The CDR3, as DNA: TGCAGCGTTCTGACAGGGAAAGGGACAGATACGCAGTATTTT. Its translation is CSVLTGKGTDTQYF.

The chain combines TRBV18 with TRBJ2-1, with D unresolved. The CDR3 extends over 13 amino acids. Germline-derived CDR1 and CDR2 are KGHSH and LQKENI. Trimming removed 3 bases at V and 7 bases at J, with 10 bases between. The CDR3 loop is CASSPLQRNEQFF. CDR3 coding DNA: TGTGCCAGCTCACCGCTTCAACGGAATGAGCAGTTCTTC.

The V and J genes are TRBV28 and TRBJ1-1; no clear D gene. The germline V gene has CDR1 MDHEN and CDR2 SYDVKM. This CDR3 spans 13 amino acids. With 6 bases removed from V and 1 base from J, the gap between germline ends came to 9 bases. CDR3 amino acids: CASRSRENTEAFF. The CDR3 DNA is TGTGCCAGCAGGAGCCGGGAGAACACTGAAGCTTTCTTT.

CDR3 sequence reads: CASTEPGGNTEAFF. CDR3 DNA sequence: TGTGCCAGCACCGAACCGGGGGGAAACACTGAAGCTTTCTTT. The J gene is TRBJ1-1, the V gene TRBV28, with TRBD1 as a possible D gene (5 bases). The CDR3 loop spans 14 amino acids. The V end lost 7 bases, the J end lost 2 bases, and 14 bases lay between the germline ends. Germline loops: CDR1 MDHEN, CDR2 SYDVKM.

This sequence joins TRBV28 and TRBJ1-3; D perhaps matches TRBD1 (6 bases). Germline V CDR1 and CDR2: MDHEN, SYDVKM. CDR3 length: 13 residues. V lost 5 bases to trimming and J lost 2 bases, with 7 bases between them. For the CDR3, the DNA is TGTGCCAGCAGTACAGGGCCTGGAAACACCATATATTTT. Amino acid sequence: CASSTGPGNTIYF.

CDR3 residues: CAILLAGTFRSYNEQFF. The CDR3 DNA sequence: TGTGCCATCTTACTAGCGGGCACATTCAGATCCTACAATGAGCAGTTCTTC. The V and J genes are TRBV2 and TRBJ2-1, with 9 bases aligning to TRBD2. J lost 1 base, V lost 10 bases, and 14 bases had no gene match. There are 17 residues in the CDR3. Per the germline V gene, CDR1 is SNHLY and CDR2 is FYNNEI.

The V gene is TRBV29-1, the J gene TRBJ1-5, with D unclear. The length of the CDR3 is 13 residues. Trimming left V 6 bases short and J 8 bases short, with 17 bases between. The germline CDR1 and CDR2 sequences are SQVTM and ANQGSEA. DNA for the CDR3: TGCAGCGTCGTCCAGACACCCGGGGAGCCCCAGCATTTT. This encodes CSVVQTPGEPQHF.

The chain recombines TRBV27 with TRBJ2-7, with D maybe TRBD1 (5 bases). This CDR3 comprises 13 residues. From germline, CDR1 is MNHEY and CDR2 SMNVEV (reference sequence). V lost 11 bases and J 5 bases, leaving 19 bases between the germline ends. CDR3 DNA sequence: TGTGCCTTTCCAGAGGCAGGGCCCAACGAGCAGTACTTC. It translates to CAFPEAGPNEQYF.

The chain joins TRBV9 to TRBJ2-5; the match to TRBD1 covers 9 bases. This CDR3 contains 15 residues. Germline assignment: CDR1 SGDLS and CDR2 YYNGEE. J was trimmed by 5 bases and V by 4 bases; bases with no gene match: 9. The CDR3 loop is CASSPRTGDGETQYF. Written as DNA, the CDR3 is TGTGCCAGCAGCCCTCGGACAGGGGATGGGGAGACCCAGTACTTC. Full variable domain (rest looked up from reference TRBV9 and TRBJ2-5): DSGVTQTPKHLITATGQRVTLRCSPRSGDLSVYWYQQSLDQGLQFLIQYYNGEERAKGNILERFSAQQFPDLHSELNLSSLELGDSALYFCASSPRTGDGETQYFGPGTRLLVL.

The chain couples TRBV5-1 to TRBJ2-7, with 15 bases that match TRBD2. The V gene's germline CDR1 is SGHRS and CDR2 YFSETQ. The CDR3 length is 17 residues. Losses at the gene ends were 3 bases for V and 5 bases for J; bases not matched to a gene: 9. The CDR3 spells CASSWGLAGGLGDEQYF. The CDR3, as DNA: TGCGCCAGCAGCTGGGGACTAGCGGGGGGCCTGGGCGACGAGCAGTACTTC. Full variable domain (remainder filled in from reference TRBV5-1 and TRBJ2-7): KAGVTQTPRYLIKTRGQQVTLSCSPISGHRSVSWYQQTPGQGLQFLFEYFSETQRNKGNFPGRFSGRQFSNSRSEMNVSTLELGDSALYLCASSWGLAGGLGDEQYFGPGTRLTVT.

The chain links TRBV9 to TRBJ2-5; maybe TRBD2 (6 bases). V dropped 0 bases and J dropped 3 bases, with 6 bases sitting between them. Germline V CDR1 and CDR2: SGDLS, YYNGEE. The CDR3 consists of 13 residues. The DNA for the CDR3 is TGTGCCAGCAGCGTAGGCGGGAAAGAGACCCAGTACTTC. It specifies CASSVGGKETQYF. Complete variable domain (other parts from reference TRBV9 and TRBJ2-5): DSGVTQTPKHLITATGQRVTLRCSPRSGDLSVYWYQQSLDQGLQFLIQYYNGEERAKGNILERFSAQQFPDLHSELNLSSLELGDSALYFCASSVGGKETQYFGPGTRLLVL.

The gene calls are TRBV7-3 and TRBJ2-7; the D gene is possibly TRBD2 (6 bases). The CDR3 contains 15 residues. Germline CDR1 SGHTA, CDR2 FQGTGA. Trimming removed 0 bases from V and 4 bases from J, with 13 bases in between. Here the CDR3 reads CASSLTTGVQYEQYF. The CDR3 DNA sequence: TGTGCCAGCAGCTTAACGACGGGGGTGCAGTACGAGCAGTACTTC.

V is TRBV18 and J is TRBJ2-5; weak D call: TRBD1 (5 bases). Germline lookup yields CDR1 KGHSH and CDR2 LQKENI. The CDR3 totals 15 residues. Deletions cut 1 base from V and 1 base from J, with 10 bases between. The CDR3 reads CASSPLQGSQETQYF. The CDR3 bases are TGTGCCAGCTCACCACTTCAGGGTTCCCAAGAGACCCAGTACTTC.

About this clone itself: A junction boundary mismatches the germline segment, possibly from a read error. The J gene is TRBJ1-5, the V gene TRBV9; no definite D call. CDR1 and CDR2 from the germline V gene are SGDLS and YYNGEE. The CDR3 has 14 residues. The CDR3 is CTSSPLGNNQPQHF. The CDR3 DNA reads TGTACCAGCAGCCCCCTGGGCAACAATCAGCCCCAGCATTTT. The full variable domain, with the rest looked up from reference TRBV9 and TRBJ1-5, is DSGVTQTPKHLITATGQRVTLRCSPRSGDLSVYWYQQSLDQGLQFLIQYYNGEERAKGNILERFSAQQFPDLHSELNLSSLELGDSALYFCTSSPLGNNQPQHFGDGTRLSIL.

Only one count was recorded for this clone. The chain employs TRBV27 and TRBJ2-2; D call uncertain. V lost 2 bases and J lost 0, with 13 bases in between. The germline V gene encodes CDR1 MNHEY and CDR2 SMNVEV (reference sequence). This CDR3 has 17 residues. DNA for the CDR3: TGTGCCAGCAGTTTAGAGAGAGCCCGTACGAACACCGGGGAGCTGTTTTTT. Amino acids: CASSLERARTNTGELFF.

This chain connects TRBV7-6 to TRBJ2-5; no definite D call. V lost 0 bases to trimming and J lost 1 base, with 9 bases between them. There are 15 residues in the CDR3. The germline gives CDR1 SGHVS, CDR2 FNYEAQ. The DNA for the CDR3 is TGTGCCAGCAGCTTAGCGACCAGGTTCCAAGAGACCCAGTACTTC. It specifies CASSLATRFQETQYF.

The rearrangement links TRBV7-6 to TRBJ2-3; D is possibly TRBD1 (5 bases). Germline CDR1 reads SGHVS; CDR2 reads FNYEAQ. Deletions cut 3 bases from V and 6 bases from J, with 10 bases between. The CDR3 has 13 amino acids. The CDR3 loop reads CASSFDNRDTQYF. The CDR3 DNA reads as TGTGCCAGCAGCTTCGATAACAGGGATACGCAGTATTTT.

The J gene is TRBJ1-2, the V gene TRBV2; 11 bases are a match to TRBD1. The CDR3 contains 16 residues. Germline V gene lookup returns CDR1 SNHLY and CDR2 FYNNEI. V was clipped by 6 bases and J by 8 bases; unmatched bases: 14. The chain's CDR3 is CASSVSEDRGPRGYTF. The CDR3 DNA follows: TGTGCCAGCAGCGTCTCTGAGGACAGGGGGCCGAGGGGCTACACCTTC.

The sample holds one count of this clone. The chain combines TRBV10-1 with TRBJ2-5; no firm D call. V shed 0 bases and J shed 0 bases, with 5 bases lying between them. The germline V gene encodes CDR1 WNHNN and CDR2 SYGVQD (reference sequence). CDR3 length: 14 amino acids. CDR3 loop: CASSESRYQETQYF. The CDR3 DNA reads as TGCGCCAGCAGTGAGTCGAGGTACCAAGAGACCCAGTACTTC.

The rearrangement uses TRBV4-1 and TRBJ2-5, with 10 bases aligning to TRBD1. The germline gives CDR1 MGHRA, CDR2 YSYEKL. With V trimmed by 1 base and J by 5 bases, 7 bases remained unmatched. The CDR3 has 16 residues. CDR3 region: CASSQAGTGAWETQYF. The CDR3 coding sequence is TGCGCCAGCAGCCAAGCCGGGACAGGGGCTTGGGAGACCCAGTACTTC.

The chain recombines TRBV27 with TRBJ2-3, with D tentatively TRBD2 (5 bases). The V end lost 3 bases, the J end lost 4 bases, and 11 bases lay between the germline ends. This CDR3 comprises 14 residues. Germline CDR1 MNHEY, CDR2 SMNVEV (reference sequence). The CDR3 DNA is TGTGCCAGCAGTTTTTCCCGGGGTTCAGATACGCAGTATTTT. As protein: CASSFSRGSDTQYF.